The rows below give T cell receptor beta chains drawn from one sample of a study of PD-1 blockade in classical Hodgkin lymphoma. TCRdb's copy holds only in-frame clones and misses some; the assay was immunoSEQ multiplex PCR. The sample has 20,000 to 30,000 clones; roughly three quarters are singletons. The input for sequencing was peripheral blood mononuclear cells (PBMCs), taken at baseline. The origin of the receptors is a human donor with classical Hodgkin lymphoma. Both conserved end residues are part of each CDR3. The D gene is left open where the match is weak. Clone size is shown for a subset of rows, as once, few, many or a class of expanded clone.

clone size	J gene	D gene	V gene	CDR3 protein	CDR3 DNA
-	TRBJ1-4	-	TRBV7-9	CASSLTQTGLSNEKLFF	TGTGCCAGCAGCTTAACCCAAACAGGGTTGAGTAATGAAAAACTGTTTTTT
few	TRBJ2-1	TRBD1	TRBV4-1	CASSQEQGAWEQFF	TGCGCCAGCAGCCAAGAACAGGGGGCATGGGAGCAGTTCTTC
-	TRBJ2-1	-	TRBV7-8	CASSPGRNNEQFF	TGTGCCAGCAGCCCAGGACGGAACAATGAGCAGTTCTTC
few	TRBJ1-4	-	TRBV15	CATSREVSSATNEKLFF	TGTGCCACCAGCAGAGAAGTGAGTTCTGCAACTAATGAAAAACTGTTTTTT
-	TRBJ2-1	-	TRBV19	CASGTFYNEQFF	TGTGCCAGCGGGACTTTCTACAATGAGCAGTTCTTC
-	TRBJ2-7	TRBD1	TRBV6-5	CASSYSGTGPYEQYF	TGTGCCAGCAGTTACTCAGGGACAGGGCCCTACGAGCAGTACTTC
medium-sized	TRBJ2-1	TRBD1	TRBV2	CASTQGSYNEQFF	TGTGCCAGTACACAGGGGTCCTACAATGAGCAGTTCTTC
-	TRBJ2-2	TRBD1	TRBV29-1	CSGTGGNGELFF	TGCAGCGGGACAGGGGGCAACGGGGAGCTGTTTTTT
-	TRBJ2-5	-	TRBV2	CASSGETSLGSQYF	TGTGCCAGCAGTGGGGAAACTAGCCTAGGGTCCCAGTACTTC
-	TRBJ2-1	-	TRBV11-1	CASSPTLTANNEQFF	TGTGCCAGCAGCCCTACGCTGACCGCTAACAATGAGCAGTTCTTC
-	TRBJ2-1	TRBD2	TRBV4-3	CASTQGLAGEYNEQFF	TGCGCCAGCACCCAAGGGCTAGCGGGGGAGTACAATGAGCAGTTCTTC
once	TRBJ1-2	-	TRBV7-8	CASSFGQINYGYTF	TGTGCCAGCAGCTTCGGACAGATTAACTATGGCTACACCTTC
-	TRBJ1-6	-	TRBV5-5	CASSLGSALPLHF	TGTGCCAGCAGCTTGGGATCAGCTCTACCCCTCCACTTT
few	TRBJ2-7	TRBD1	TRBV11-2	CASSLDPDRVNEQYF	TGTGCCAGCAGCTTAGATCCGGACAGGGTGAACGAGCAGTACTTC
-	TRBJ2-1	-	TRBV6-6	CASMWVPTSNEQFF	TGTGCCAGCATGTGGGTCCCGACCTCTAATGAGCAGTTCTTC
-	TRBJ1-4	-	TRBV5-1	CASSHESGPNEKLFF	TGCGCCAGCAGCCATGAGAGCGGGCCTAATGAAAAACTGTTTTTT
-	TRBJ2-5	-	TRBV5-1	CASSLQGDETQYF	TGCGCCAGCAGCTTGCAAGGGGATGAGACCCAGTACTTC
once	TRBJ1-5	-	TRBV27	CASSTGDGNSNQPQHF	TGTGCCAGCAGTACCGGGGACGGGAATAGCAATCAGCCCCAGCATTTT
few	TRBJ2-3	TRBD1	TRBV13	CASSFTGDLRDTQYF	TGTGCCAGCAGCTTCACAGGGGACCTCAGGGATACGCAGTATTTT
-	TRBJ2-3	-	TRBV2	CASSVGGETDTQYF	TGTGCCAGCAGTGTGGGGGGCGAGACAGATACGCAGTATTTT
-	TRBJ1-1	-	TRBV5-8	CASSPPRGTNTEAFF	TGTGCCAGCAGCCCCCCGAGGGGGACGAACACTGAAGCTTTCTTT
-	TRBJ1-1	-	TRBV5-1	CASSFLGANTEAFF	TGCGCCAGCAGCTTTCTTGGCGCGAACACTGAAGCTTTCTTT
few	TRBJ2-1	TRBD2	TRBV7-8	CASSFLSSGGLRNEQFF	TGTGCCAGCAGCTTTCTATCTAGCGGGGGGTTGAGGAATGAGCAGTTCTTC
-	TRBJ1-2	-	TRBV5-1	CASSIYRDGYTF	TGCGCCAGCAGCATCTACAGGGATGGCTACACCTTC
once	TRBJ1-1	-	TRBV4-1	CASSHRDTNTEAFF	TGCGCCAGCAGCCACCGGGACACGAACACTGAAGCTTTCTTT
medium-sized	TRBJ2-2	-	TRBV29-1	CSVRTDPNTGELFF	TGCAGCGTGCGGACTGACCCGAACACCGGGGAGCTGTTTTTT
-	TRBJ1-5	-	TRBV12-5	CASGFAGSDTSQPQHF	TGTGCTAGTGGTTTTGCAGGGAGTGATACTAGTCAGCCCCAGCATTTT
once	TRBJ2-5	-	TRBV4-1	CASSPRSQAPRETQYF	TGCGCCAGCAGCCCCCGCTCGCAGGCCCCCCGGGAGACCCAGTACTTC
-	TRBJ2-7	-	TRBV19	CASSSDPDGVREQYF	TGTGCCAGTAGTTCCGACCCAGACGGTGTTAGGGAGCAGTACTTC
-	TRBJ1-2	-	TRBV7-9	CASSKTGTYGYTF	TGTGCCAGCAGCAAAACAGGAACCTATGGCTACACCTTC
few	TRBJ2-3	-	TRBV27	CASSLTGEVITDTQYF	TGTGCCAGCAGTTTAACCGGGGAGGTGATTACAGATACGCAGTATTTT
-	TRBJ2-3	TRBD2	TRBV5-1	CASSSGGATDTQYF	TGCGCCAGCAGTAGCGGGGGGGCCACAGATACGCAGTATTTT
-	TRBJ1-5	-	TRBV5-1	CASSLDGGGPQHF	TGCGCCAGCAGCTTGGACGGGGGGGGGCCCCAGCATTTT
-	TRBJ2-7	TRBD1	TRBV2	CASSPLRDRGSEQYF	TGTGCCAGCAGTCCTCTAAGGGACAGGGGTAGCGAGCAGTACTTC
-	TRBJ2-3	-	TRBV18	CASSGGSTDTQYF	TGTGCCAGCTCAGGAGGGAGCACAGATACGCAGTATTTT
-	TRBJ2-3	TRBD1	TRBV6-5	CASSFKTGETDTQYF	TGTGCCAGCAGTTTTAAGACAGGGGAGACAGATACGCAGTATTTT
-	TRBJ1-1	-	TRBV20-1	CSAPGNTEAFF	TGCAGTGCTCCAGGGAACACTGAAGCTTTCTTT
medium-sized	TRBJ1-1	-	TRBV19	CASSRTEGAEAFF	TGTGCCAGTAGTAGGACCGAAGGGGCTGAAGCTTTCTTT
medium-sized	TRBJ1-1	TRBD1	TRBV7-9	CASSFPDRGAEAFF	TGTGCCAGCAGCTTCCCGGACAGGGGGGCTGAAGCTTTCTTT
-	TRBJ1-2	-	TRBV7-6	CASSLMPGENYGYTF	TGTGCCAGCAGCTTAATGCCGGGAGAAAACTATGGCTACACCTTC
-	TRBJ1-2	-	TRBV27	CASSFGRGGGYTF	TGTGCCAGCAGTTTTGGCAGGGGAGGCGGCTACACCTTC
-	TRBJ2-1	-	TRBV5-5	CASSTRAAYNEQFF	TGTGCCAGCAGCACCCGGGCCGCCTACAATGAGCAGTTCTTC
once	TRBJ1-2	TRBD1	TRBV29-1	CSVGPTGLAFGYTF	TGCAGCGTTGGGCCGACAGGGCTGGCCTTTGGCTACACCTTC
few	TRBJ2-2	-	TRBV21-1	CASRRLAGAGELFF	TGTGCCAGCCGCAGACTAGCGGGGGCCGGGGAGCTGTTTTTT
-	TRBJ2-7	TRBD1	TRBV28	CASIPTGAAYEQYF	TGTGCCAGCATTCCCACAGGGGCGGCCTACGAGCAGTACTTC
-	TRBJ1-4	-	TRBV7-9	CASSTNQGWSEKLFF	TGTGCCAGCAGTACCAATCAGGGATGGAGTGAAAAACTGTTTTTT
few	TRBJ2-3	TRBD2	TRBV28	CASTKTRLAGADTQYF	TGTGCCAGCACCAAAACCAGACTAGCGGGCGCAGATACGCAGTATTTT
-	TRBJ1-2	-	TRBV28	CASSLPNYGYTF	TGTGCCAGCAGTTTACCTAACTATGGCTACACCTTC
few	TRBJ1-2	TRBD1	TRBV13	CASSGDRGYGYTF	TGTGCCAGCAGCGGGGACAGGGGTTATGGCTACACCTTC
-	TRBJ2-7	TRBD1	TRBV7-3	CASSLRTGGAYEQYF	TGTGCCAGCAGCTTACGCACAGGGGGTGCCTACGAGCAGTACTTC
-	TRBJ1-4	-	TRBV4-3	CASSQGRGTNEKLFF	TGCGCCAGCAGCCAAGGAAGGGGGACTAATGAAAAACTGTTTTTT
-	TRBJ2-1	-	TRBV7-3	CASSLIGDEQFF	TGTGCCAGCAGCTTAATAGGGGATGAGCAGTTCTTC
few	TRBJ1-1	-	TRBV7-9	CASSYRSGGGTEAFF	TGTGCCAGCAGCTACCGGTCCGGGGGAGGAACTGAAGCTTTCTTT
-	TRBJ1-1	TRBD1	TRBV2	CASSDRVTEAFF	TGTGCCAGCTCAGACAGGGTCACTGAAGCTTTCTTT